One T cell receptor (beta chain) is described in this entry. MiXCR was run by TCRdb on the reads, yielding one entry per CDR3 protein. Seen here are some 680,000 distinct CDR3 sequences, about a third observed once, and the top ten hold 2.5% to 3%. These data are taken from a study of T cell repertoires in cytomegalovirus infection. In the study overall: Evidence of both CMV infection and a matching HLA type came from public TCR beta signatures.

Trimming removed 1 base at V and 4 bases at J, with 10 bases between. CDR3 length: 14 residues. Germline CDR1 is SGHVS and CDR2 is FQNEAQ. The V and J genes are TRBV7-8 and TRBJ2-5, with D possibly being TRBD1 (6 bases). This TCR was recovered from a human donor in good health (CMV status not recorded). Some clones in this sample may be carry-over from other donors' samples. Specimen: PBMCs. CDR3 nucleotides: TGTGCCAGCAGCTTAGAACAGGGAAGAGAGACCCAGTACTTC. It encodes CASSLEQGRETQYF. Together with reference TRBV7-8 and TRBJ2-5, the CDR3 gives the full variable domain: GAGVSQSPRYKVAKRGQDVALRCDPISGHVSLFWYQQALGQGPEFLTYFQNEAQLDKSGLPSDRFFAERPEGSVSTLKIQRTQQEDSAVYLCASSLEQGRETQYFGPGTRLLVL.